These T cell receptor beta chains were read from a single sample in a study of blood T cell repertoires in COVID-19. Generated by immunoSEQ multiplex PCR, the TCRdb table keeps only in-frame clones and is missing some. The sample contains roughly 500,000 clones, 89% of which appear only once. Sequenced material: peripheral blood. The receptors stem from a man aged 18 to 30 with COVID-19, enrolled during active disease. CDR3s include the opening cysteine and the closing phenylalanine or tryptophan. D genes are given only for firm matches. The listing skips clone size in some rows; elsewhere it reads once, few, many or a size class.

abundance,j_gene,v_gene,d_gene,CDR3aa,CDR3nt
.,TRBJ1-3,TRBV10-2,.,CASKRFVRPYSGNTIYF,TGCGCCAGCAAGAGGTTTGTGAGACCTTACTCTGGAAACACCATATATTTT
.,TRBJ1-4,TRBV19,TRBD1,CASSTHRGVNEKLFF,TGTGCCAGTAGTACCCACAGGGGAGTCAATGAAAAACTGTTTTTT
.,TRBJ1-1,TRBV14,.,CASSQERGFTEAFF,TGTGCCAGCAGCCAAGAAAGGGGATTCACTGAAGCTTTCTTT
.,TRBJ2-1,TRBV7-6,TRBD2,CASSLEWSGTGGNEQFF,TGTGCCAGCAGCTTAGAGTGGAGCGGGACGGGGGGGAATGAGCAGTTCTTC
few,TRBJ1-4,TRBV2,.,CASRVGHASNEKLFF,TGTGCCAGCAGGGTGGGACACGCCTCGAATGAAAAACTGTTTTTT
.,TRBJ2-2,TRBV20-1,.,CSASKRLDTGELFF,TGCAGTGCTAGTAAGAGACTTGACACCGGGGAGCTGTTTTTT
.,TRBJ2-3,TRBV9,.,CASSFDRRIDTQYF,TGTGCCAGCAGCTTCGACAGACGAATAGATACGCAGTATTTT
.,TRBJ1-1,TRBV30,.,CAYLTGLDTEAFF,TGTGCCTACTTGACAGGCTTGGACACTGAAGCTTTCTTT
.,TRBJ1-2,TRBV5-1,.,CASRPSPRGRYGYTF,TGCGCCAGCAGGCCAAGCCCCAGGGGAAGGTATGGCTACACCTTC
.,TRBJ2-5,TRBV25-1,.,CASSERSGEETQYF,TGTGCCAGCAGTGAAAGGTCAGGGGAAGAGACCCAGTACTTC
.,TRBJ2-7,TRBV11-2,TRBD2,CASSTLAGPYEQYF,TGTGCCAGCAGCACCTTAGCGGGACCCTACGAGCAGTACTTC
.,TRBJ2-5,TRBV5-4,TRBD2,CASSGGGKLRETQYF,TGTGCCAGCAGTGGCGGGGGAAAGCTTCGGGAGACCCAGTACTTC
.,TRBJ1-1,TRBV19,.,CASSTLPPQVNTEAFF,TGTGCCAGTAGTACGCTCCCCCCCCAGGTTAACACTGAAGCTTTCTTT
.,TRBJ2-4,TRBV7-9,.,CASSPPRVNIQYF,TGTGCCAGCAGCCCCCCCAGGGTCAACATTCAGTACTTC
.,TRBJ1-2,TRBV6-6,.,CASHEGGAGNYGYTF,TGTGCCAGCCATGAGGGAGGCGCAGGGAACTATGGCTACACCTTC
.,TRBJ2-1,TRBV13,TRBD1,CASSSTGKGSYNEQFF,TGTGCCAGCAGCTCGACAGGGAAAGGGTCCTACAATGAGCAGTTCTTC